The TCR beta chain described here comes from a study of OX40 agonist ivuxolimab in advanced cancers. With respect to the entire study: Ivuxolimab was an agonistic, fully human IgG2 monoclonal antibody directed against OX40 (CD134), a costimulatory receptor. Intravenous ivuxolimab was administered to patients every 2 weeks at six dose levels: 0.01, 0.1, 0.3, 1.5, 3 and 10 mg/kg. Three dose-escalation patients achieved partial responses, one with hepatocellular carcinoma and two with cutaneous melanoma. Of the approximately 50 dose-escalation patients, hepatocellular carcinoma was present in approximately 20, melanoma in approximately 15, renal cell carcinoma in 9 and head and neck cancer in 9. Prior anti-PD-1, anti-PD-L1 or anti-CTLA-4 therapy was permitted, and about 40% of dose-escalation patients had received checkpoint inhibitors. The point of sequencing TCRbeta in the periphery was to test whether ivuxolimab changed TCR sequence diversity and drove clonal T-cell expansion. In the dose-escalation cohort, around four fifths of patients were male, and the mean age was around 65 years with a range of roughly 20 to 79. The paper describes the monotherapy dose-escalation part (N ≈ 52 patients) of the phase I trial of ivuxolimab.

In regard to this clone: There is no known antigen for this receptor. No base quality values were provided; no much bigger clone lies one nucleotide off.

The paper as a whole reports these results and caveats: In the 0.1-3.0 mg/kg groups, partial responders had among the lowest normalized peripheral clonal expansion, particularly in CD8+ T cells. The antigen specificity of the clonally expanded peripheral T cells was not determined. On average, CD8+ T cells showed more expanded clones than CD4+ T cells after ivuxolimab. At doses of 0.1 to 3.0 mg/kg, clonal expansion of both CD4+ and CD8+ T cells in blood was seen between baseline and week 6. Low levels of normalized T-cell clonal expansion were also seen in some patients who did not respond.

Patients with a history of autoimmune disease or receiving systemic immunosuppression were excluded from the trial. In every dose cohort, peripheral blood was drawn for TCR sequencing at baseline, cycle 4 day 1, and cycle 7 day 1. Samples came from an open-label, multicenter, first-in-human phase I dose-escalation trial of ivuxolimab. Adults with locally advanced or metastatic head and neck squamous cell, hepatocellular, melanoma or renal cell carcinoma were enrolled in the trial. Before TCR sequencing, CD4+ T cells and CD8+ T cells were sorted from peripheral blood as separate populations. Cut back by 0 bases and 5 bases, the V and J ends lie 14 bases apart. The germline V gene encodes CDR1 MGHRA and CDR2 YSYEKL. Measured from the cysteine to the phenylalanine, the CDR3 is 16 residues long. Only the CDR3 DNA is retained, 48 bases long and in frame from the first base. Genomic DNA was extracted from sorted cells for sequencing of the TCRbeta CDR3 region. The immunoSEQ Assay was used to sequence the TCRbeta CDR3 regions. Drawn from immuneACCESS, this table holds only the in-frame rearrangements with V and J called that TCRdb kept. Clones are partly lost; checked studies trace under half to an unresolved V gene and leave the rest unexplained. This sample is represented by about 57,000 clones; more than 80% of them were singletons. 2.5% to 3.5% of the sample goes to the ten largest clones.

This sequence originates from an adult with an advanced solid tumor such as melanoma, head and neck, liver or kidney cancer. The receptor chain draws on TRBV4-1 and TRBJ1-5; perhaps TRBD1 is the D gene, with 5 bases matching. The sample here was CD4+ or CD8+ T cells sorted from blood, taken in a trial of the OX40 agonist ivuxolimab. The DNA sequence is as follows: TGCGCCAGCAGCCAAGAAGTTTCCAGGGCGGATCAGCCCCAGCATTTT. Protein translation: CASSQEVSRADQPQHF.